Following are 27 T cell receptor beta chains from one sample sequenced in a study of blood T cells in healthy people across ages. Using a J-beta primer mix together with a sample-barcoded 5' primer, a second PCR was run for roughly 7 to 11 cycles. TCRdb itself ran the 5' RACE reads through MiXCR, one entry per CDR3 protein. The sample has approximately 1,000,000 distinct CDR3 sequences; 40% to 45% are singletons. Material: blood. The receptors were gathered from a woman aged 60-75 years in good health.

This chain links TRBV7-2 with TRBJ1-2; 9 nucleotides line up with TRBD1. The germline V gene has CDR1 SGHTA and CDR2 FQGNSA. V lost 0 bases, J lost 8 bases, and 10 bases stayed unmatched. CDR3 size: 16 residues. CDR3 in DNA: TGTGCCAGCAGCTTAGCCCTCCCCGGGACAGGGTACGGCTACACCTTC. Its protein product is CASSLALPGTGYGYTF.

V gene TRBV10-3 combines with J gene TRBJ2-1; the D gene is possibly TRBD2 (6 bases). Matching the DNA end better, TRBJ2-7 makes the J call doubtful. The CDR3 covers 11 residues. CDR1 and CDR2 from the germline V gene are ENHRY and SYGVKD. The CDR3 region is CAIRDYNEQYF. DNA of the CDR3: TGTGCCATCAGGGACTACAATGAGCAGTACTTC.

The chain is built from TRBV7-8 and TRBJ2-7; D unclear. The V gene's germline CDR1 is SGHVS and CDR2 FQNEAQ. V lost 5 bases, J lost 6 bases, and 11 bases lay in between. The CDR3 extends over 12 amino acids. CDR3: CASSHDVGEQYF. CDR3 nucleotides: TGTGCCAGCAGCCATGATGTCGGCGAGCAGTACTTC. Full variable domain (remainder filled in from reference TRBV7-8 and TRBJ2-7): GAGVSQSPRYKVAKRGQDVALRCDPISGHVSLFWYQQALGQGPEFLTYFQNEAQLDKSGLPSDRFFAERPEGSVSTLKIQRTQQEDSAVYLCASSHDVGEQYFGPGTRLTVT.

The V gene is TRBV6-1, the J gene TRBJ1-2; D unresolved. The CDR3 is 12 residues long. Germline V gene lookup returns CDR1 MNHNS and CDR2 SASEGT. The V gene lost 5 bases and the J gene lost 1 base, with 5 bases spanning the gap. CDR3 region: CASSPDNYGYTF. CDR3 sequence (DNA): TGTGCCAGCAGTCCTGATAACTATGGCTACACCTTC.

V gene TRBV28 combines with J gene TRBJ2-3, with 10 positions matching TRBD2. Germline CDR1 MDHEN, CDR2 SYDVKM. The ends lost 6 bases at V and 7 bases at J; junction bases unmatched: 10. The CDR3 covers 15 residues. CDR3: CASSPPSGRLNTQYF. The CDR3 DNA is TGTGCCAGCAGCCCGCCTAGCGGGAGACTTAATACGCAGTATTTT.

The gene calls are TRBV20-1 and TRBJ2-1; 12 nucleotides align to TRBD2. Per germline, CDR1 DFQATT and CDR2 SNEGSKA (reference sequence). The junction had 6 bases not matched to a gene; V was cut back by 2 bases and J by 1 base. This CDR3 spans 17 amino acids. CDR3 residues: CSARPSGRALSYNEQFF. CDR3 nucleotide sequence: TGCAGTGCTAGACCTAGCGGGAGGGCCCTGTCCTACAATGAGCAGTTCTTC.

The CDR3 nucleotides read TGCGCCAGCAGCTTGGCCGGAGGGACAGGGATTTTGTACGAGCAGTACTTC. This codes for CASSLAGGTGILYEQYF. The chain carries TRBV5-1 and TRBJ2-7; 9 bases map to TRBD1. The V gene end was trimmed by 0 bases and the J gene end by 4 bases; junction bases not matched to a gene: 11. The germline V gene encodes CDR1 SGHRS and CDR2 YFSETQ. The CDR3 totals 17 residues.

This sequence joins TRBV3-1 and TRBJ1-4; unclear D gene. V was clipped by 3 bases and J by 7 bases, with 12 bases between them. The CDR3 is 14 residues long. Per germline, CDR1 LGHDT and CDR2 YNNKEL (reference sequence). DNA for the CDR3: TGTGCCAGCAGCCAGGGAGCCCTTCCTGAAAAACTGTTTTTT. Its protein is CASSQGALPEKLFF.

This chain links TRBV20-1 with TRBJ2-7; either TRBD1 or TRBD2 may fit D (5 bases each). The germline V and J ends were trimmed by 6 bases and 4 bases, with 22 bases remaining between them. The CDR3 is 15 residues long. CDR1 DFQATT and CDR2 SNEGSKA come from the germline V gene (reference sequence). The CDR3 coding sequence is TGCAGTGCCCTGGTACCGGGACCTAACCATTACGAGCAGTACTTC. This encodes CSALVPGPNHYEQYF.

This clonotype was observed a few times. The chain has TRBV3-1 and TRBJ2-3, with 7 nucleotides matching TRBD2. The CDR3 length is 18 residues. Per the germline V gene, CDR1 is LGHDT and CDR2 is YNNKEL (reference sequence). The V segment lost 2 bases and the J segment 0 bases; nucleotides outside the gene matches: 11. This CDR3 is CASSQYPGTTYSTDTQYF. CDR3 nucleotide sequence: TGTGCCAGCAGCCAATACCCCGGGACTACCTATAGCACAGATACGCAGTATTTT.

The chain recombines TRBV7-9 with TRBJ1-4; D is uncertain. This CDR3 is 16 amino acids long. V was trimmed by 2 bases and J by 4 bases, leaving 14 bases between them. Germline V gene sequence: CDR1 SEHNR, CDR2 FQNEAQ (reference sequence). This CDR3 is CASSLTRTGYNEKLFF. The CDR3 DNA sequence: TGTGCCAGCAGCTTAACGCGGACGGGCTATAATGAAAAACTGTTTTTT.

The chain employs TRBV11-2 and TRBJ2-6; 13 bases are shared with TRBD2. V lost 5 bases to trimming and J lost 0 bases; unmatched junction nucleotides: 13. This CDR3 is built from 21 residues. Germline-derived CDR1 and CDR2 are SGHAT and FQNNGV. The CDR3 DNA sequence: TGTGCCAGCAGCCGCCGGACTAGCGGGGGTTGGGCCGTCTCTGGGGCCAACGTCCTGACTTTC. Translation gives CASSRRTSGGWAVSGANVLTF.

This clonotype was observed a few times. J is TRBJ2-5 and V is TRBV20-1; TRBD2 agrees at 8 bases. The CDR3 has 14 residues. The trim removed 3 bases at V and 1 base at J, leaving 4 bases unmatched. From germline, CDR1 is DFQATT and CDR2 SNEGSKA (reference sequence). The CDR3 region is CSARTSASQETQYF. The DNA for the CDR3 is TGCAGTGCTAGGACTAGCGCGTCCCAAGAGACCCAGTACTTC.

CDR3: CASSLPGTNEQFF. CDR3 nucleotide sequence: TGTGCCAGCAGTTTGCCCGGGACGAATGAGCAGTTCTTC. The rearrangement links TRBV28 to TRBJ2-1; tentatively, D is TRBD1 or TRBD2 (5 bases each). Per germline, CDR1 MDHEN and CDR2 SYDVKM. The CDR3 contains 13 residues. Trimming pared 3 bases from V and 7 bases from J, leaving 10 bases between.

V and J are TRBV12-3 or TRBV12-4 and TRBJ2-3, with no clear D. Trimming took off 6 bases at V and 0 bases at J, with 7 bases between the two ends. The CDR3 consists of 13 residues. CDR3 amino acids: CASRPASTDTQYF. DNA of the CDR3: TGTGCCAGCAGGCCAGCGAGCACAGATACGCAGTATTTT.

The chain carries TRBV6-1 and TRBJ2-1, with D perhaps TRBD2 (6 bases). The length of the CDR3 is 14 residues. CDR1 and CDR2 (germline): MNHNS, SASEGT. Trimming cost V 6 bases and J 13 bases, with 22 bases left between them. The CDR3 reads CASRTQERRETQFF. CDR3 coding DNA: TGTGCCAGCAGGACACAGGAACGGAGGGAGACCCAGTTCTTC.

This clonotype was seen more than once but under ten times. The chain links TRBV7-2 to TRBJ1-6, with unresolved D. The CDR3 runs 14 residues. Looked up from germline, CDR1 is SGHTA and CDR2 is FQGNSA. The V gene lost 1 base and the J gene lost 6 bases, with 7 bases spanning the gap. Here the CDR3 reads CASSLVGANSPLHF. The DNA of the CDR3 is TGTGCCAGCAGCTTAGTGGGAGCTAATTCACCCCTCCACTTT.

This clonotype came up a few times. The chain joins TRBV20-1 to TRBJ2-1, with no clear D. This CDR3 spans 14 amino acids. V dropped 1 base and J dropped 6 bases, with 13 bases sitting between them. CDR1 is DFQATT and CDR2 is SNEGSKA in the germline V gene (reference sequence). CDR3 sequence (DNA): TGCAGTGCTAGAGGGGTCTTTACCAGCAATGAGCAGTTCTTC. It translates to CSARGVFTSNEQFF.

Only a few counts were recorded for this clonotype. Sequence at one end of the junction differs from germline and may be a read error. V and J are TRBV20-1 and TRBJ2-4, with TRBD1 matching over 12 bases. The J call may be in error: the DNA end matches TRBJ2-7 better. The CDR3 is made up of 15 amino acids. Looked up from germline, CDR1 is DFQATT and CDR2 is SNEGSKA (reference sequence). The CDR3 region has the DNA TGCAGTGCCAGAGGGGACAGGGGGCTGATGAACGAGCAGTACTTC. Translating it yields CSARGDRGLMNEQYF.

The rearrangement uses TRBV20-1 and TRBJ1-6, with 9 bases aligning to TRBD1. The germline gives CDR1 DFQATT, CDR2 SNEGSKA (reference sequence). This CDR3 has 13 residues. Trimming took 5 bases from V and 6 from J; bases not matched to a gene: 2. For the CDR3, the DNA is TGCAGTGCTCCGGGACAGGGTAATTCACCCCTCCACTTT. Its protein is CSAPGQGNSPLHF.

This clonotype has more than one count but fewer than ten. The chain is built from TRBV12-3 or TRBV12-4 and TRBJ1-1, with 11 bases identical to TRBD1. Trimming removed 7 bases from V and 6 bases from J; junction bases left unmatched: 10. This CDR3 spans 15 amino acids. The CDR3 bases are TGTGCCAGCAAATATTCCGGGACAGGGGGTTCTGAAGCTTTCTTT. It encodes CASKYSGTGGSEAFF.

This chain links TRBV7-9 with TRBJ2-4; the D gene is possibly TRBD2 (6 bases). CDR1 is SEHNR and CDR2 is FQNEAQ in the germline V gene (reference sequence). V was trimmed by 5 bases and J by 13 bases, leaving 27 bases between them. The CDR3 has 16 amino acids. The CDR3 spells CASSHGTSYPYNEQYF. DNA of the CDR3: TGTGCCAGCAGCCACGGGACTTCTTATCCTTACAATGAGCAGTACTTC.

The V and J genes are TRBV5-1 and TRBJ2-5; 7 bases fit TRBD1. J was trimmed by 0 bases and V by 0 bases; bases with no gene match: 2. This CDR3 has 15 residues. Germline V gene sequence: CDR1 SGHRS, CDR2 YFSETQ. CDR3: CASSLGDRNQETQYF. CDR3 coding DNA: TGCGCCAGCAGCTTGGGGGACAGAAACCAAGAGACCCAGTACTTC.

The CDR3 sequence: CASSYSAGQLVTEAFF. The CDR3 DNA sequence: TGTGCCAGCAGTTACTCCGCGGGACAGCTGGTCACTGAAGCTTTCTTT. J is TRBJ1-1 and V is TRBV6-5, with 7 bases identical to TRBD1. The V gene end was trimmed by 0 bases and the J gene end by 4 bases; junction bases not matched to a gene: 8. The CDR3 is made up of 16 amino acids. CDR1 and CDR2 (germline): MNHEY, SVGAGI.

As for this clonotype: Its ends do not fully match the called genes, so a read error is possible. This rearrangement joins TRBV7-3 to TRBJ2-7, with TRBD2 as a possible D gene (6 bases). CDR1 and CDR2 (germline): SGHTA, FQGTGA. The CDR3 extends over 14 amino acids. This CDR3 is CASSPSSDSYEQHF. The CDR3 DNA follows: TGTGCCAGCAGCCCGTCTAGCGACTCCTACGAGCAGCACTTC.

The V and J genes are TRBV5-1 and TRBJ2-7; D uncertain. The CDR3 contains 15 residues. V lost 0 bases to trimming and J lost 7 bases, with 17 bases between them. CDR1 is SGHRS and CDR2 is YFSETQ in the germline V gene. This CDR3 reads CASSLASGLYNEQYF. CDR3 nucleotide sequence: TGCGCCAGCAGCTTGGCCTCCGGCCTGTACAATGAGCAGTACTTC. Full variable domain (outside the CDR3, taken from reference TRBV5-1 and TRBJ2-7): KAGVTQTPRYLIKTRGQQVTLSCSPISGHRSVSWYQQTPGQGLQFLFEYFSETQRNKGNFPGRFSGRQFSNSRSEMNVSTLELGDSALYLCASSLASGLYNEQYFGPGTRLTVT.

This chain uses TRBV28 with TRBJ2-7; D gene unclear. Germline V gene lookup returns CDR1 MDHEN and CDR2 SYDVKM. The CDR3 is made up of 13 amino acids. Between the trimmed V and J ends, which lost 5 bases and 2 bases, there was a span of 10 bases. Here the CDR3 DNA reads TGTGCCAGCAGTCTAGAGATACCCTACGAGCAGTACTTC. Translation: CASSLEIPYEQYF.